This TCR beta chain was obtained from a study of spatial heterogeneity in lung cancer. Across the study: Alpha-chain sequences were detected in numbers that were consistently lower than beta-chain sequences.

The time point is: sample taken at primary tumor resection. The donors comprised 60 to 80 untreated early-stage non-small cell lung cancer patients. Tumor, nontumor lung or frozen PBMC supplied whole RNA that was sequenced unsorted. Germline CDR1 MNHEY, CDR2 SVGAGI. V dropped 2 bases and J dropped 1 base, with 6 bases sitting between them. The CDR3 totals 14 residues. Single TCR cDNA molecules each had their own unique molecular identifier. A single record per CDR3 protein comes from TCRdb applying MiXCR to the 5' RACE reads. The repertoire holds about 18,000 distinct CDR3 sequences, around 8% seen once, with roughly 25% in the top ten. Notes on the study in general: Counts of expanded alpha and beta TCRs within tumors tracked the tumor nonsynonymous mutation count.

This clonotype appeared many times. The antigen is not known. Sequencing used lung tumor tissue, obtained at surgery. The TCR comes from a male donor with early-stage non-small cell lung cancer. V usage is TRBV6-5 and J usage is TRBJ1-5, with D unclear. Written as DNA, the CDR3 is TGTGCCAGCAGTTACAGGGAGAGCAATCAGCCCCAGCATTTT. Its translation: CASSYRESNQPQHF.